This entry lists 20 T cell receptor beta chains sequenced from one sample in a study of blood T cells in healthy people across ages. Primed by a sample-barcoded 5' primer and a J-beta primer mix, a second PCR proceeded for about 7 to 12 cycles. TCRdb processed the 5' RACE reads anew with MiXCR; each CDR3 protein has one entry. The sample yields hundreds of thousands of distinct CDR3 sequences, over 40% seen once. Sequenced: blood. The source of these receptors is a woman older than 75 in good health.

In nucleotides, the CDR3 is TGTGCCAGCAGCCCCACGACACTTTACAATGAGCAGTACTTC. Translating it yields CASSPTTLYNEQYF. The chain couples TRBV2 to TRBJ2-7, with D unresolved. Germline V gene data show CDR1 as SNHLY and CDR2 as FYNNEI. This CDR3 comprises 14 residues. Trimming took off 6 bases at V and 7 bases at J, with 19 bases between the two ends.

V and J are TRBV7-2 and TRBJ1-1, with no clear D. In germline, CDR1 is SGHTA, CDR2 FQGNSA. The CDR3 contains 14 residues. Deletions cut 4 bases from V and 2 bases from J, with 11 bases between. The CDR3 region has the DNA TGTGCCAGCAGCTCCACCGACCTAAACACTGAAGCTTTCTTT. Its translation is CASSSTDLNTEAFF.

This chain uses TRBV27 with TRBJ1-6; D is perhaps TRBD1 (5 bases). The V end lost 4 bases, the J end lost 14 bases, and 15 bases lay between the germline ends. The CDR3 has 13 amino acids. The germline V gene has CDR1 MNHEY and CDR2 SMNVEV (reference sequence). CDR3 in DNA: TGTGCCAGCAGTTCAGGGCCCTTCGGGACCCTCCACTTT. Protein product: CASSSGPFGTLHF.

This clonotype was detected only a few times. The chain is built from TRBV7-9 and TRBJ2-7; 7 bases fit TRBD2. This CDR3 has 18 amino acids. J was trimmed by 3 bases and V by 1 base; bases with no gene match: 15. The V gene's germline CDR1 is SEHNR and CDR2 FQNEAQ (reference sequence). The CDR3, as DNA: TGTGCCAGCAGCTTAGTGAGAGGCTCCACGGGAGGAATCTACGAGCAGTACTTC. Protein sequence: CASSLVRGSTGGIYEQYF. Using reference TRBV7-9 and TRBJ2-7 for the parts outside the CDR3, the full variable domain is DTGVSQNPRHKITKRGQNVTFRCDPISEHNRLYWYRQTLGQGPEFLTYFQNEAQLEKSRLLSDRFSAERPKGSFSTLEIQRTEQGDSAMYLCASSLVRGSTGGIYEQYFGPGTRLTVT.

Comment on this clonotype: A junction boundary mismatches the germline segment, possibly from a read error. V and J are TRBV2 and TRBJ1-2; 8 bases are a match to TRBD1. Germline CDR1 and CDR2: SNHLY and FYNNEI. The CDR3 totals 15 residues. CDR3 in amino acids: CAGRDYGQGLYGYTF. CDR3 nucleotides: TGTGCCGGCAGAGACTATGGACAGGGCCTGTATGGCTACACCTTC.

The chain is built from TRBV29-1 and TRBJ2-1, with D possibly being TRBD2 (6 bases). Germline CDR1 reads SQVTM; CDR2 reads ANQGSEA. V lost 8 bases and J 2 bases, leaving 16 bases between the germline ends. This CDR3 is built from 14 residues. The CDR3 here is CSTNREWTYNEQFF. The CDR3 DNA sequence: TGCAGCACTAACCGGGAGTGGACCTACAATGAGCAGTTCTTC.

This chain joins TRBV4-2 and TRBJ2-4; no clear D. The V end was cut by 0 bases, the J end by 3 bases, with 6 bases between. This CDR3 has 14 residues. Looked up from germline, CDR1 is LGHNA and CDR2 is YNFKEQ. The CDR3 sequence is CASSQEGIKNIQYF. The CDR3 nucleotides read TGTGCCAGCAGCCAAGAGGGAATCAAAAACATTCAGTACTTC.

This clonotype was observed once. A much larger clone differs by one base, so this may be a read error. The chain joins TRBV12-3 or TRBV12-4 to TRBJ2-3; a possible D gene is TRBD2 (5 bases). CDR3 size: 15 residues. Written as DNA, the CDR3 is TGTGCCAGCAGCGTGGGTAGCGTGGGCACAGATACGGAGTATTTT. It yields the protein CASSVGSVGTDTEYF.

This clonotype was detected once. The V gene is TRBV29-1, the J gene TRBJ1-5, with D perhaps matching TRBD1 (5 bases). Germline values: CDR1 SQVTM, CDR2 ANQGSEA. This CDR3 contains 14 residues. V was shortened by 4 bases and J by 0 bases, with 10 bases between the two germline ends. The CDR3 nucleotides read TGCAGCGTTGGACAGACAAATAGCAATCAGCCCCAGCATTTT. It yields the protein CSVGQTNSNQPQHF.

Remarks on this clonotype: One end of the junction is discordant with germline, which a read error may explain. The chain joins TRBV6-1 to TRBJ1-4, with D possibly matching TRBD1 (6 bases). The CDR3 loop spans 14 amino acids. Germline V CDR1 and CDR2: MNHNS, SASEGT. The CDR3 bases are TGTGCCAGCAGTACAGGGAGTACTAATGAAAAACTGGTTTTT. Its translation: CASSTGSTNEKLVF.

This clonotype was observed many times. The chain links TRBV2 to TRBJ2-7; no clear D. The CDR3 has 12 residues. V shed 1 base and J shed 12 bases, with 13 bases lying between them. Per germline, CDR1 SNHLY and CDR2 FYNNEI. The CDR3: CASSEGRFLPYF. The CDR3 region has the DNA TGTGCCAGCAGTGAAGGGCGGTTTCTACCGTACTTC.

This clonotype came up once. The chain carries TRBV5-6 and TRBJ2-1; 7 positions match TRBD1. Trimming cost V 4 bases and J 6 bases; bases outside gene matches: 4. The CDR3 covers 13 residues. Germline assignment: CDR1 SGHDT and CDR2 YYEEEE. DNA of the CDR3: TGTGCCAGCAGCCCACAGGGGACCAATGAGCAGTTCTTC. This gives the protein CASSPQGTNEQFF.

This clonotype was seen ten or more times. The genes are TRBV20-1 and TRBJ2-5, with 7 nucleotides matching TRBD2. Looked up from germline, CDR1 is DFQATT and CDR2 is SNEGSKA (reference sequence). There are 14 residues in the CDR3. Unmatched junction bases numbered 4, after V lost 1 base and J lost 2 bases. The CDR3 DNA reads TGCAGTGCTAGAGTCCCGGGGGGTCAAGAGACCCAGTACTTC. It codes for CSARVPGGQETQYF.

This chain connects TRBV9 to TRBJ2-5; D remains ambiguous. The end of the DNA aligns better with TRBJ2-7, so the J call may be wrong. This CDR3 has 12 residues. Looked up from germline, CDR1 is SGDLS and CDR2 is YYNGEE. Here the CDR3 DNA reads TGTGCCAGCAGCGTAGGGGGTAACGAGCAGTACTTC. Its translation is CASSVGGNEQYF.

This clonotype was counted a few times. The chain has TRBV29-1 and TRBJ2-3; a possible D gene is TRBD2 (5 bases). The CDR3 contains 15 residues. The ends were cut back, 3 bases at V and 1 base at J, with 14 bases in the middle. Germline V gene lookup returns CDR1 SQVTM and CDR2 ANQGSEA. The CDR3 here is CSVDTLARGTDTQYF. The CDR3 DNA reads TGCAGCGTTGACACCCTAGCAAGAGGCACAGATACGCAGTATTTT.

CDR3 sequence: CASSSGLAGPWDEQFF. CDR3 sequence (DNA): TGTGCCAGCAGCTCTGGACTAGCGGGACCTTGGGATGAGCAGTTCTTC. This chain links TRBV11-2 with TRBJ2-1, with TRBD2 identical over 12 bases. Trimming at V came to 4 bases and at J to 8 bases, leaving 9 bases not matched to a gene. This CDR3 contains 16 residues. Germline CDR1 is SGHAT and CDR2 is FQNNGV.

The chain combines TRBV2 with TRBJ1-2; D is uncertain. The germline V gene encodes CDR1 SNHLY and CDR2 FYNNEI. The V end was cut by 0 bases, the J end by 8 bases, with 13 bases between. The CDR3 sequence is 14 residues long. CDR3 DNA sequence: TGTGCCAGCAGTGAAGCGTCCCAGCGGGCCGGCTACACCTTC. Its translation: CASSEASQRAGYTF.

The chain joins TRBV28 to TRBJ1-5, with D unclear. V lost 3 bases to trimming and J lost 5 bases, with 17 bases between them. Germline lookup yields CDR1 MDHEN and CDR2 SYDVKM. The CDR3 runs to 16 residues. CDR3 sequence reads: CASSLVYSIGDQPQHF. CDR3 nucleotide sequence: TGTGCCAGCAGTTTGGTTTACTCGATTGGGGATCAGCCCCAGCATTTT.

The rearrangement links TRBV24-1 to TRBJ1-1, with 8 bases fitting TRBD1. Germline values: CDR1 KGHDR, CDR2 SFDVKD. This CDR3 region has 14 residues. The V segment lost 4 bases and the J segment 6 bases; nucleotides outside the gene matches: 6. The CDR3 DNA is TGTGCCACCAGTGACCCCGGACAGGGCCCTGAAGCTTTCTTT. Amino acid sequence: CATSDPGQGPEAFF.

This clonotype was picked up a small number of times. The chain couples TRBV6-1 to TRBJ2-5, with TRBD2 matching 9 bases. Germline V gene data show CDR1 as MNHNS and CDR2 as SASEGT. The junction had 9 bases not matched to a gene; V was cut back by 7 bases and J by 6 bases. The CDR3 is 14 residues long. Here the CDR3 DNA reads TGTGCCAGCATAGCGGGAGCGGTTTTGAAGACCCAGTACTTC. Its translation: CASIAGAVLKTQYF.